These T cell receptor beta chains were read from a single sample in a study of response to subunit inactivated influenza vaccine. TCRdb used MiXCR to reprocess the RT-PCR reads, holding one entry per CDR3 protein. The sample yields under 950,000 distinct CDR3 sequences, 21% seen once. The sample consisted of PBMCs from blood, taken 4 to 6 days after vaccination. The receptors come from a man aged 45-65 years who received an inactivated influenza vaccine. Each CDR3 is given with its conserved first and last residue. The D gene is left open where the match is weak. Some rows mark clone size as missing; the rest say once, few, many or name a class of expanded clone.

TRBV6-5	TRBJ2-1	NA	few	TGTGCCAGCAGCGCGCTGCGTGGTGAGCAGTTCTTC	CASSALRGEQFF
TRBV24-1	TRBJ2-3	NA	NA	TGTGCCACCAGTGACACCCTGCCGCCCAGGGGTCATACGCAGTATTTT	CATSDTLPPRGHTQYF
TRBV18	TRBJ1-2	NA	few	TGTGCCAGCTCACCGACAGAGTATGGCTACACCTTC	CASSPTEYGYTF
TRBV5-1	TRBJ2-7	TRBD2	NA	TGCGCCAGCAGGCCCGCGGGAGGGTCTGCCGAGCAGTACTTC	CASRPAGGSAEQYF
TRBV18	TRBJ2-1	TRBD2	few	TGTGCCAGCTCACAGCTCCATATAGCGGGAGGGCCCAATGAGCAGTTCTTC	CASSQLHIAGGPNEQFF
TRBV7-2	TRBJ2-1	TRBD1	few	TGTGCCAGCAGCTGGAAGATCGGACAGGGGGGGAATGAGCAGTTCTTC	CASSWKIGQGGNEQFF
TRBV9	TRBJ2-3	NA	NA	TGTGCCAGCAGCGTAGGACGGTCAGATACGCAGTATTTT	CASSVGRSDTQYF
TRBV5-5	TRBJ2-3	TRBD2	few	TGTGCCAGCAGCCTGGAGTCAAGCGGGAGCCGATACACAGATACGCAGTATTTT	CASSLESSGSRYTDTQYF
TRBV4-2	TRBJ2-7	NA	NA	TGTGCCAGCAGCCAAGAGGCCGCTGGACCCTCCTACGAGCAGTACTTC	CASSQEAAGPSYEQYF
TRBV5-1	TRBJ2-2	TRBD1	few	TGCGCCAGCAGCGATGGGACAGTGAACACCGGGGAGCTGTTTTTT	CASSDGTVNTGELFF
TRBV20-1	TRBJ1-5	NA	few	TGCAGTGCTAGGCTCAGCAGCAATCAGCCCCAGCATTTT	CSARLSSNQPQHF
TRBV2	TRBJ1-5	TRBD1	NA	TGTGCCAGCAGGTGGGGACAGCTCAATCAGCCCCAGCATTTT	CASRWGQLNQPQHF
TRBV6-2/TRBV6-3	TRBJ2-1	NA	many	TGTGCCAGCAGCCAAGGCAAGCAGTTCTTC	CASSQGKQFF
TRBV28	TRBJ1-1	NA	NA	TGTGCCAGCAACCCCGGCCACGGCACTGAAGCTTTCTTT	CASNPGHGTEAFF
TRBV4-3	TRBJ2-2	NA	NA	TGCGCCAGCAGCCACTACGCGGATCTAGCATCAACCGGGGAGCTGTTTTTT	CASSHYADLASTGELFF
TRBV29-1	TRBJ1-1	NA	many	TGCAGCGTTGGACAGAGGAACACTGAAGCTTTCTTT	CSVGQRNTEAFF
TRBV20-1	TRBJ2-2	TRBD2	NA	TGCAGTGCTAGAGCGGGAGGGCCTTCCGGGGAGCTGTTTTTT	CSARAGGPSGELFF
TRBV4-3	TRBJ2-2	NA	few	TGCGCCAGCAGCCAACAGGGGCACGCGAACACCGGGGAGCTGTTTTTT	CASSQQGHANTGELFF
TRBV2	TRBJ2-1	TRBD1	NA	TGTGCCAGTCGGGCACAAGGGACAGGTGAGCAGTTCTTC	CASRAQGTGEQFF
TRBV20-1	TRBJ2-3	TRBD1	few	TGCAGCGGCGTGGGGACAGGTGGCGATACGCAGTATTTT	CSGVGTGGDTQYF
TRBV6-6	TRBJ1-4	TRBD1	many	TGTGCCAGCGGGACAGGGAATGAAAAACTGTTTTTT	CASGTGNEKLFF
TRBV10-2	TRBJ2-5	TRBD1	NA	TGCGCCAGCAGTACTATAGACAGGGCAGGGGAGACCCAGTACTTC	CASSTIDRAGETQYF
TRBV6-1	TRBJ1-2	NA	few	TGTGCCAGCAGTGAAGTAGGCTACACCTTC	CASSEVGYTF
TRBV11-2	TRBJ2-7	NA	NA	TGTGCCAGCAGCTTAGTGTCACAGATGGGCGAGCAGTACTTC	CASSLVSQMGEQYF
TRBV7-8	TRBJ2-1	NA	NA	TGTGCCAGCAGTTTGGATGTCAGCTACAATGAGCAGTTCTTC	CASSLDVSYNEQFF
TRBV7-6	TRBJ2-7	NA	once	TGTGCCAGCAGCCACGGGGACGGCTACGAGCAGTACTTC	CASSHGDGYEQYF
TRBV20-1	TRBJ1-5	TRBD1	few	TGCAGTGCTAGATCACAGGGGTATAGCAATCAGCCCCAGCATTTT	CSARSQGYSNQPQHF
TRBV3-1	TRBJ1-1	TRBD1	few	TGTGCCAGCAGCCAAGGCGAGGGGGCGGCTTTCTTT	CASSQGEGAAFF
TRBV2	TRBJ1-2	NA	few	TGTGCCAGCAGAGAACCGGGCGACTACTCTAATGGCTACACCTTC	CASREPGDYSNGYTF
TRBV20-1	TRBJ1-5	TRBD1	many	TGCAGTGCTAGAACAGGGGTTGGTCAGCCCCAGCATTTT	CSARTGVGQPQHF
TRBV6-2/TRBV6-3	TRBJ2-1	NA	NA	TGTGCCAGCAGTTCCACCCTAACAGAACGTGCCTACAATGAGCAGTTCTTC	CASSSTLTERAYNEQFF
TRBV19	TRBJ1-1	NA	many	TGTGCCAGTAGTAACAGGATGAACACTGAAGCTTTCTTT	CASSNRMNTEAFF
TRBV28	TRBJ2-7	TRBD2	NA	TGTGCCAGCACCCTGGGGACTAGCGGGAGTTCCTACGAGCAGTACTTC	CASTLGTSGSSYEQYF
TRBV4-3	TRBJ1-6	TRBD1	few	TGCGCCAGCAGCCAAGAGGACAGGGGAGGATCACCCCTCCACTTT	CASSQEDRGGSPLHF
TRBV29-1	TRBJ2-3	NA	many	TGCAGCGTTCCCGTCCTAGATACGCAGTATTTT	CSVPVLDTQYF
TRBV9	TRBJ2-3	NA	many	TGTGCCAGCAGCGCCGACACAGATACGCAGTATTTT	CASSADTDTQYF
TRBV6-2/TRBV6-3	TRBJ2-3	NA	NA	TGTGCCAGCAGAAAAGTTATCCTTCAGGGAGGCACAGATACGCAGTATTTT	CASRKVILQGGTDTQYF
TRBV7-8	TRBJ2-7	NA	few	TGTGCCAGCAGCTTAGTGGGCCAGGGCGAGCAGTACTTC	CASSLVGQGEQYF
TRBV7-3	TRBJ2-1	NA	NA	TGTGCCAGCAGTCTGGACAGTCCAATCCACAATGAGCAGTTCTTC	CASSLDSPIHNEQFF
TRBV12-3/TRBV12-4	TRBJ1-5	TRBD1	NA	TGTGCCAGCAGCCTCGGGGGGTGGGGGACAGGTGACAATCAGCCCCAGCATTTT	CASSLGGWGTGDNQPQHF
TRBV7-9	TRBJ2-5	TRBD1	NA	TGTGCCAGCAGCCCGCGTCGGACAGGGCAAGAGACCCAGTACTTC	CASSPRRTGQETQYF
TRBV6-5	TRBJ2-7	TRBD1	few	TGTGCCAGCAGTTCCCGGAGGGGGACAGGGGAGACTGACTTC	CASSSRRGTGETDF
TRBV28	TRBJ2-3	TRBD2	NA	TGTGCCAGCAGTGGCTATTGGGGGGGGTTGAATACGCAGTATTTT	CASSGYWGGLNTQYF
TRBV12-3/TRBV12-4	TRBJ2-3	TRBD2	once	TGTGCCAGCAGTACCCTTGGTAGCGGGAGTAAAGATACGCAGTATTTT	CASSTLGSGSKDTQYF
TRBV20-1	TRBJ1-2	NA	NA	TGCAGTGCTAGCGGGCAAACGTATGGCTACACCTTC	CSASGQTYGYTF
TRBV20-1	TRBJ2-1	NA	NA	TGCAGTGCTAGAGAAGGGGGAGGGCTTCCTGAGCAGTTCTTC	CSAREGGGLPEQFF
TRBV20-1	TRBJ2-2	TRBD1	few	TGCAGTGCTAGAGAGAGACAGGGAGTCACCGGGGAGCTGTTTTTT	CSARERQGVTGELFF
TRBV11-2	TRBJ2-5	TRBD1	NA	TGTGCCAGCAGCTTTCGCCTCCGGGGGACAGGGGGCGAGACCCAGTACTTC	CASSFRLRGTGGETQYF
TRBV7-2	TRBJ2-1	TRBD2	few	TGTGCCAGCAGCCGGACCCGTGGGGGAGGGAATGAGCAGTTCTTC	CASSRTRGGGNEQFF
TRBV27	TRBJ2-3	TRBD2	NA	TGTGCCAGCAGTTTATCGACCAGCGGGGGGAGCACAGATACGCAGTATTTT	CASSLSTSGGSTDTQYF
TRBV29-1	TRBJ2-3	NA	many	TGCAGCGTTGGGTCCCCGATGGGGGGTACTGATACGCAGTATTTT	CSVGSPMGGTDTQYF